The rows below give T cell receptor beta chains drawn from one sample of a study of OX40 agonist ivuxolimab in advanced cancers. The repertoire was sequenced with immunoSEQ multiplex PCR; TCRdb's copy has only in-frame clones and lacks some. The repertoire holds 40,000 to 50,000 clones, with more than 85% as singletons. The material sequenced was CD4+ or CD8+ T cells sorted from blood, taken in a trial of the OX40 agonist ivuxolimab. The source of these receptors is an adult with an advanced solid tumor such as melanoma, head and neck, liver or kidney cancer. Each CDR3 is given with its conserved first and last residue. The D gene is left open where the match is weak. Clone sizes are given selectively: once, few, many, or a class where the clone is expanded.

J	length	D	V	size	DNA	CDR3
TRBJ2-3	12	NA	TRBV5-1	NA	TGCGCCAGCAGCCCCCGTTGGGATACGCAGTATTTT	CASSPRWDTQYF
TRBJ2-5	12	NA	TRBV6-6	NA	TGTGCCAGCAGGGTGGGCGCGGAGACCCAGTACTTC	CASRVGAETQYF
TRBJ1-1	12	NA	TRBV5-5	NA	TGTGCCAGCAGCGGTGAGAACACTGAAGCTTTCTTT	CASSGENTEAFF
TRBJ2-7	14	TRBD2	TRBV9	NA	TGTGCCAGCAGCCCCAGCGGGAGTATCGGCGAGCAGTACTTC	CASSPSGSIGEQYF
TRBJ2-2	14	NA	TRBV6-5	once	TGTGCCAGTCACTTGGGGGGCAATACCGGGGAGCTGTTTTTT	CASHLGGNTGELFF
TRBJ1-5	13	NA	TRBV7-8	few	TGTGCCAGCAGCTCCGGGGTCCCTCAGCCCCAGCATTTT	CASSSGVPQPQHF
TRBJ2-7	14	TRBD2	TRBV13	NA	TGTGCCAGCAGCTTCCTAGCGGCACCCTACGAGCAGTACTTC	CASSFLAAPYEQYF
TRBJ2-1	11	NA	TRBV27	NA	TGTGCCAGCAGTTATCTCCATGAGCAGTTCTTC	CASSYLHEQFF
TRBJ2-7	13	NA	TRBV5-4	NA	TGTGCCAGCGGGCGACTAGGTGGCTACGAGCAGTACTTC	CASGRLGGYEQYF
TRBJ2-6	14	NA	TRBV19	NA	TGTGCCAGTAAAGAGTGGTCTGGGGCCAACGTCCTGACTTTC	CASKEWSGANVLTF